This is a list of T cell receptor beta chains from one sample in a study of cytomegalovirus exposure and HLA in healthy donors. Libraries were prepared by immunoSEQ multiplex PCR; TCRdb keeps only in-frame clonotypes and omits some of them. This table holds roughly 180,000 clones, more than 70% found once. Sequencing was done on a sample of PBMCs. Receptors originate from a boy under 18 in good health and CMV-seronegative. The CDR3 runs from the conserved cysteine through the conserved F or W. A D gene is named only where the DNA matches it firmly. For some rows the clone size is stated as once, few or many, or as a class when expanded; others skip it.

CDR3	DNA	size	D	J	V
CASSFPFDDSNGSYQPQHF	TGTGCCAGCAGCTTTCCTTTTGACGACTCCAACGGGTCATATCAGCCCCAGCATTTT	NA	NA	TRBJ1-5	TRBV5-7
CASSPTGAEQFF	TGTGCCAGCAGCCCCACCGGAGCTGAGCAGTTCTTC	NA	NA	TRBJ2-1	TRBV11-2
CASSFVRSGTEAFF	TGTGCCAGCAGCTTTGTTCGGTCAGGCACTGAAGCTTTCTTT	NA	NA	TRBJ1-1	TRBV7-9
CASSPWSGTGVSEQFF	TGTGCCAGCAGCCCTTGGTCCGGGACAGGGGTCAGTGAGCAGTTCTTC	NA	TRBD1	TRBJ2-1	TRBV27
CATFRRGYGYTF	TGTGCCACCTTTAGACGGGGTTATGGCTACACCTTC	NA	NA	TRBJ1-2	TRBV6-5
CASSSYLRGYYTF	TGTGCCAGCAGCTCATACCTCAGGGGCTACTACACCTTC	NA	NA	TRBJ1-2	TRBV7-3
CASSYSRTEAFF	TGTGCCAGCAGCTACAGTAGGACTGAAGCTTTCTTT	NA	NA	TRBJ1-1	TRBV13
CSAKTGGSYNEQFF	TGCAGCGCTAAGACAGGGGGCTCCTACAATGAGCAGTTCTTC	NA	TRBD1	TRBJ2-1	TRBV29-1
CASSVGTGVNQPQHF	TGTGCCAGCAGCGTAGGGACAGGGGTTAATCAGCCCCAGCATTTT	NA	TRBD1	TRBJ1-5	TRBV9
CATSRGDYYEQYF	TGTGCCACCAGCAGGGGCGACTACTACGAGCAGTACTTC	once	NA	TRBJ2-7	TRBV15
CASSIGVRGQPQHF	TGTGCCAGTAGTATTGGGGTAAGGGGTCAGCCCCAGCACTTT	NA	NA	TRBJ1-5	TRBV19
CASSQESSGTQETQYF	TGCGCCAGCAGCCAAGAATCTAGCGGGACCCAAGAGACCCAGTACTTC	NA	TRBD2	TRBJ2-5	TRBV4-1
CATKRGIYGYTF	TGTGCCACCAAACGAGGGATCTATGGCTACACCTTC	NA	NA	TRBJ1-2	TRBV7-9
CASSLVRGGAKETQYF	TGTGCCAGCAGCTTAGTGCGCGGGGGGGCAAAAGAGACCCAGTACTTC	NA	TRBD2	TRBJ2-5	TRBV7-2
CSVEVGSNQPQHF	TGCAGCGTGGAGGTCGGGAGCAATCAGCCCCAGCATTTT	few	NA	TRBJ1-5	TRBV29-1
CASSEARLGEQFF	TGTGCCAGCAGTGAAGCGCGGCTGGGTGAGCAGTTCTTC	NA	NA	TRBJ2-1	TRBV6-1
CASSLDRVSTNEKLFF	TGTGCCAGCAGCTTGGACAGGGTATCGACTAATGAAAAACTGTTTTTT	NA	NA	TRBJ1-4	TRBV5-4
CASSYGTPNEKLFF	TGTGCCAGCAGTTACGGGACACCGAATGAAAAACTGTTTTTT	NA	NA	TRBJ1-4	TRBV27
CAWRREMGDEQFF	TGTGCCTGGAGGCGGGAGATGGGCGATGAGCAGTTCTTC	NA	TRBD2	TRBJ2-1	TRBV30
CASSYGQGGEKLFF	TGTGCCAGCAGCTATGGACAGGGCGGTGAAAAACTGTTTTTT	few	TRBD1	TRBJ1-4	TRBV5-4
CSVEEQGGSPLHF	TGCAGCGTTGAAGAACAGGGGGGTTCACCCCTCCACTTT	once	TRBD1	TRBJ1-6	TRBV29-1
CASSHNDRVSPLHF	TGCGCCAGCAGCCACAACGACAGGGTTTCACCCCTCCACTTT	once	TRBD1	TRBJ1-6	TRBV4-1
CSVERSGNTEAFF	TGCAGCGTTGAACGCTCGGGAAACACTGAAGCTTTCTTT	NA	NA	TRBJ1-1	TRBV29-1
CASSAELAGATNEQFF	TGTGCCAGCAGCGCCGAGCTAGCGGGAGCGACTAATGAGCAGTTCTTC	NA	TRBD2	TRBJ2-1	TRBV7-3
CASSPNYNEQFF	TGTGCCAGCAGCCCAAACTACAATGAGCAGTTCTTC	NA	NA	TRBJ2-1	TRBV9
CASCKRFTDTQYF	TGTGCCAGCTGCAAGAGATTCACAGATACGCAGTATTTT	NA	NA	TRBJ2-3	TRBV2
CASSLQRGDRGAGYTF	TGTGCCAGCAGCTTACAGCGAGGGGACAGGGGAGCTGGCTACACCTTC	NA	TRBD1	TRBJ1-2	TRBV7-8
CAWSVLVSTTEAFF	TGTGCCTGGAGTGTACTTGTGAGCACCACTGAAGCTTTCTTT	once	NA	TRBJ1-1	TRBV30
CASSSRVGGYTEAFF	TGTGCCAGCAGCTCCCGGGTGGGGGGGTACACTGAAGCTTTCTTT	NA	NA	TRBJ1-1	TRBV7-2
CASRASGGGTDTQYF	TGTGCCAGCAGGGCTAGCGGGGGGGGCACAGATACGCAGTATTTT	few	TRBD2	TRBJ2-3	TRBV2
CASSIIGSQPQHF	TGTGCCAGTAGTATTATCGGTTCACAGCCCCAGCATTTT	NA	NA	TRBJ1-5	TRBV19
CASIGRLAPHEQYF	TGTGCCAGCATCGGGCGGCTAGCGCCTCACGAGCAGTACTTC	NA	NA	TRBJ2-7	TRBV28
CASRTGAGNTIYF	TGTGCCAGTAGAACAGGGGCTGGAAACACCATATATTTT	once	TRBD1	TRBJ1-3	TRBV19
CASRRTHNEQFF	TGTGCCAGCCGACGGACACACAATGAGCAGTTCTTC	NA	NA	TRBJ2-1	TRBV6-5
CASSPLQETQYF	TGTGCCAGTAGTCCCTTACAAGAGACCCAGTACTTC	NA	NA	TRBJ2-5	TRBV28
CATGTSGSYEQYF	TGTGCCACCGGGACTAGCGGCTCCTACGAGCAGTACTTC	NA	TRBD2	TRBJ2-7	TRBV7-9
CASSIGRTDGNEQFF	TGTGCCAGTAGTATAGGGCGGACAGATGGAAATGAGCAGTTCTTC	NA	NA	TRBJ2-1	TRBV19
CASSLAGLAYNEQFF	TGTGCCAGCAGCTTAGCGGGGCTGGCTTACAATGAGCAGTTCTTC	NA	NA	TRBJ2-1	TRBV7-8
CASSYFSGRDGELFF	TGTGCCAGCAGTTACTTTAGCGGGAGGGACGGGGAGCTGTTTTTT	NA	TRBD2	TRBJ2-2	TRBV28
CAGHRDTEAFF	TGTGCCGGCCACAGGGACACTGAAGCTTTCTTT	NA	NA	TRBJ1-1	TRBV2
CASGLRRGMNTEAFF	TGTGCTAGTGGTTTGCGCAGGGGGATGAACACTGAAGCTTTCTTT	NA	TRBD1	TRBJ1-1	TRBV12-5
CASTQREGGEQFF	TGTGCCAGCACCCAGCGGGAGGGGGGGGAGCAGTTCTTC	NA	TRBD2	TRBJ2-1	TRBV6-4
CAISEPGLAGLNPNTGELFF	TGTGCCATCAGTGAACCGGGACTAGCGGGGCTCAATCCTAACACCGGGGAGCTGTTTTTT	once	TRBD2	TRBJ2-2	TRBV10-3
CASSRGPLSYEQYF	TGCGCCAGCAGCCGGGGCCCGCTCTCCTACGAGCAGTACTTC	NA	NA	TRBJ2-7	TRBV4-1
CSAYGDTEAFF	TGCAGCGCGTACGGGGACACTGAAGCTTTCTTT	NA	NA	TRBJ1-1	TRBV29-1
CASSLLAGGDIQYF	TGTGCCAGCAGTTTACTAGCGGGAGGGGACATTCAGTACTTC	NA	TRBD2	TRBJ2-4	TRBV27
CASSLNRVNSEQYF	TGTGCCAGCAGCTTGAACAGGGTGAATTCCGAGCAGTACTTC	NA	NA	TRBJ2-7	TRBV7-2
CASTNREENYGYTF	TGTGCCAGCACCAACCGGGAGGAGAACTATGGCTACACCTTC	NA	NA	TRBJ1-2	TRBV11-2
CAWRDLLRGSYNEQFF	TGTGCCTGGAGGGATTTACTCCGGGGTTCCTACAATGAGCAGTTCTTC	NA	NA	TRBJ2-1	TRBV30
CASSLEQAYEQYF	TGTGCCAGCAGCTTAGAACAGGCCTACGAGCAGTACTTC	NA	NA	TRBJ2-7	TRBV5-4
CASSERGFGFNEQFF	TGTGCCAGCAGTGAACGTGGCTTTGGTTTCAATGAGCAGTTCTTC	NA	NA	TRBJ2-1	TRBV2
CATSRTRDSPSRAQHF	TGTGCCACCAGCAGAACTCGGGACAGCCCCAGCCGGGCCCAGCATTTT	NA	TRBD1	TRBJ1-5	TRBV15
CATGEGLAGVYEQYF	TGTGCCACCGGCGAGGGACTAGCGGGAGTCTACGAGCAGTACTTC	NA	TRBD2	TRBJ2-7	TRBV15
CASSPEGLLDGYTF	TGTGCCAGCAGCCCCGAGGGCCTTCTGGATGGCTACACCTTC	NA	NA	TRBJ1-2	TRBV6-4
CASRLAGEQYF	TGTGCCAGTAGACTAGCGGGGGAGCAGTACTTC	NA	TRBD2	TRBJ2-7	TRBV19